This T cell receptor (beta chain) is from a study of OX40 agonist ivuxolimab in advanced cancers. Study overall: The mean age was roughly 60 years, ranging from roughly 23 to 80, with around four fifths of participants male.

This table comes from immunoSEQ multiplex PCR, and its TCRdb copy is limited to in-frame clones, with some not included. The sample holds about 79,000 clones, about 90% seen once. This clone was seen more than once but under ten times. Other DNA variants within this sample encode the same CDR3. With 0 bases removed from V and 0 bases from J, the gap between germline ends came to 7 bases. The CDR3 loop spans 15 amino acids. Per the germline V gene, CDR1 is SGHNT and CDR2 is YYREEE (reference sequence). The V and J genes are TRBV5-4 and TRBJ1-3; D is unresolved. The receptor was derived from an adult with an advanced solid tumor such as melanoma, head and neck, liver or kidney cancer. Sequencing was performed on CD4+ or CD8+ T cells sorted from blood, taken in a trial of the OX40 agonist ivuxolimab. The DNA for the CDR3 is TGTGCCAGCAGCTTGGTAGGGCCCTCTGGAAACACCATATATTTT. Protein sequence: CASSLVGPSGNTIYF. The complete variable domain, with remaining parts taken from reference TRBV5-4 and TRBJ1-3, reads ETGVTQSPTHLIKTRGQQVTLRCSSQSGHNTVSWYQQALGQGPQFIFQYYREEENGRGNFPPRFSGLQFPNYSSELNVNALELDDSALYLCASSLVGPSGNTIYFGEGSWLTVV.